This TCR beta chain is from a study of Graves' ophthalmopathy and Graves' hyperthyroidism (dated by TCRdb to 2016 to 2019). Regarding the research as a whole: Peripheral blood was collected at initial diagnosis, before any treatment. To explore V-J signatures distinguishing ophthalmopathy from hyperthyroidism, a discovery set of more than 95 patients (around 42 ophthalmopathy, about 57 stable hyperthyroidism) was enrolled. In total, around 140 blood samples were TCR-sequenced: some 43 ophthalmopathy, under 80 hyperthyroidism and some 17 hyperthyroidism-to-ophthalmopathy patients. After sampling, hyperthyroidism patients received methimazole starting at 30 mg daily, and ophthalmopathy patients received high-dose intravenous methylprednisolone. In a handful of hyperthyroidism patients, the T-cell repertoire of thyroid tissue was compared with the T-cell repertoire of blood. For independent validation, a separate cohort was made up of fewer than 20 hyperthyroidism patients plus 17 patients who later progressed from hyperthyroidism to ophthalmopathy. TCR beta repertoire signatures were used to distinguish Graves' ophthalmopathy from Graves' hyperthyroidism and to predict progression to ophthalmopathy. For training and testing, the approximately 97 patients in the discovery cohort were randomly divided in a 7:3 ratio.

For this clonotype: No antigen is known for it. No quality values exist for individual bases; no much larger clone is one base distant.

Study-level results and caveats: Sample size was not statistically predetermined, and group allocation was not concealed from the investigators. Ophthalmopathy was separated from stable hyperthyroidism by the 13-signature model with more than 85% sensitivity and 81% to 84% specificity in cross-validation and with 80%/75% in the test set. In validation, the model predicted ophthalmopathy progression with 55% to 71% sensitivity and 72.22% specificity; some 13 predicted patients were CT-confirmed with GO in a median of around 6 months. Most expanded thyroid clonotypes with frequency above 0.001 were also detected in blood, suggesting blood repertoires may reflect the thyroid immune response.

Looking up the germline V gene yields CDR1 KGHSH and CDR2 LQKENI. The CDR3 covers 15 residues, taking in both the cysteine and the phenylalanine. The kept DNA is CDR3 alone, 45 bases in frame from the first base. The germline V and J ends show losses of 3 bases and 4 bases respectively, and no gene match explains 7 bases of the junction. Ophthalmopathy patients were characterized by moderately to severely active disease, a Clinical Activity Score of at least 3, a NOSPECS grade of at least 4, and a disease duration under 3 months. Patients with other autoimmune diseases, uncontrolled infections, pregnancy or lactation were excluded. Diagnosis relied on clinical symptoms, serum thyroxine, TRAb, thyroid ultrasound and orbital computed tomography. Using Ficoll-Paque density gradient centrifugation, PBMCs were isolated from about 10 ml of fresh peripheral blood. Trizol reagent was used to extract the total RNA, and its quality was then checked on an Agilent 2100 Bioanalyzer.

For repertoire sequencing, the TCR beta CDR3 regions were amplified from RNA transcripts. HTBI primers and the Qiagen OneStep RT-PCR kit were used in a first-round RT-PCR, which was followed by a second-round multiplex PCR, size selection and purification. Sequencing of the libraries was carried out on an Illumina HiSeq2000 in paired-end mode with 100 bp reads. The published analysis was carried out like this. Reads were processed with SOAPnuke, discarding reads with adapters, uncalled bases, mean Phred below 15, or no exact constant-primer or identifier match. High-quality paired reads were merged with COPE v1.2.5. Clonotypes were defined as unique nucleotide sequences and were aligned to IMGT TRB V, D and J references using MiTCR v1.1. The analysis was limited to V-J combinations with a frequency above 0.0001, which together covered about 99% of repertoires. A TCR clonal expansion and chaos score per V-J combination was defined as the ratio of F50 clonal expansion to chaos observed in the TCRdist matrix. Welch's t-statistics and random forest were used to reduce the features to some 13 V-J combinations, which were then used as input to a naive Bayes classifier. The similarity between thyroid and blood repertoires was quantified using the Morisita-Horn index. TCRdb cleaned the public reads at Q25 with fastp, built clones with MiXCR and kept in-frame beta chains. Each entry is one CDR3 protein sequence, shown with its most common DNA and genes. The V and J calls follow TCRdb's processing rather than the paper's. Here the sample has approximately 500,000 distinct CDR3 sequences; under 15% occur a single time. Of the sample, approximately 9.8% is held by the ten largest clones.

The receptor's source is a woman aged 25 to 39 with Graves' ophthalmopathy. Donor details come from another sample of the same person, matched by shared clones. Specimen: blood. The rearranged chain carries TRBV18 and TRBJ1-2; the junction holds 8 bases that match TRBD1. The CDR3 corresponds to CASSPPGGTGYGYTF. The DNA sequence is as follows: TGTGCCAGCTCACCCCCGGGAGGGACAGGCTATGGCTACACCTTC.